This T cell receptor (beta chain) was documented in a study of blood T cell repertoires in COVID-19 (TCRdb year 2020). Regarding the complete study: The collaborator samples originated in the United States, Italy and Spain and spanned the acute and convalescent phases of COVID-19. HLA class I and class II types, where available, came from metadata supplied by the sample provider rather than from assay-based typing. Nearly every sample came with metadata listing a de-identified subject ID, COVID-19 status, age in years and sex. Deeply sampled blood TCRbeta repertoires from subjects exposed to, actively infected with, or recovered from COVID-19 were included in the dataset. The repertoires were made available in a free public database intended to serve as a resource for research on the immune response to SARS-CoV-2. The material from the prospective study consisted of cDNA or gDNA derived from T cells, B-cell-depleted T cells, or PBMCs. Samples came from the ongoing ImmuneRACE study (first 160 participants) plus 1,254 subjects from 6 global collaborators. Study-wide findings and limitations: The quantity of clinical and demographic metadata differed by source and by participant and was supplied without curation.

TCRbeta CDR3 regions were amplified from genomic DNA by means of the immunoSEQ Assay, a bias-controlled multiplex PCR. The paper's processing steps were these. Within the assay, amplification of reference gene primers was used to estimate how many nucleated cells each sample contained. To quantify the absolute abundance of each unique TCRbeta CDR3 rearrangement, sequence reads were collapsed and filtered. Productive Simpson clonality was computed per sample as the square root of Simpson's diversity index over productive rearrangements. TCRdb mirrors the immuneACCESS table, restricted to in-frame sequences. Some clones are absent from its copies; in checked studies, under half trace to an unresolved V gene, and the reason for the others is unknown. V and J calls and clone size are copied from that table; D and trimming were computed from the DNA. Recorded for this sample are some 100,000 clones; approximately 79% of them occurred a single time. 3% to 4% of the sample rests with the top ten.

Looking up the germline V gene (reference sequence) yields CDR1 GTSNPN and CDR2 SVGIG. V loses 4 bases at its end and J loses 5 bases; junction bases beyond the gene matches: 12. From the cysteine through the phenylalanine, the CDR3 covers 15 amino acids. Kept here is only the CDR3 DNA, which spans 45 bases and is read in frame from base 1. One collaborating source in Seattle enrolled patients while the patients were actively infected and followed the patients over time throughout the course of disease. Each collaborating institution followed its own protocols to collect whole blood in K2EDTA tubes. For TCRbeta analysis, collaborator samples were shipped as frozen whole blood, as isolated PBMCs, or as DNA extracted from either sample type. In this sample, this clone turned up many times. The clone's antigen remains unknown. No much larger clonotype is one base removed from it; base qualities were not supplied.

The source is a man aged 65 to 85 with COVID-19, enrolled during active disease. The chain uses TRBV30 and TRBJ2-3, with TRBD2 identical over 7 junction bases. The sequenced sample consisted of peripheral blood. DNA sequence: TGTGCCTGGATGATCGGCGGGAGTGTGGTAGATACGCAGTATTTT. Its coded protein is CAWMIGGSVVDTQYF. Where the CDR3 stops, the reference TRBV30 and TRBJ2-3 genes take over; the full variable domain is SQTIHQWPATLVQPVGSPLSLECTVEGTSNPNLYWYRQAAGRGLQLLFYSVGIGQISSEVPQNLSASRPQDRQFILSSKKLLLSDSGFYLCAWMIGGSVVDTQYFGPGTRLTVL.